The clone carrying this TCR beta chain was counted a single time. What it recognizes is unknown. This CDR3 is 17 amino acids long. Trimming stripped 2 bases from V and 0 bases from J, with 14 bases between. Germline lookup yields CDR1 SGHTA and CDR2 FQGNSA. This sample was taken from a study of post-analysis software for immune sequencing data. Study as a whole: Included courses were relapsing-remitting and secondary progressive multiple sclerosis; progressive-relapsing multiple sclerosis was also included. Overall study findings and caveats: Controls had lower frequencies than patients of 4 or 5 TRBV segments, which included TRBV5-6, TRBV5-1 and TRBV20-1. Normalized Chao1 diversity was significantly lower in multiple sclerosis patients than in controls. Strong co-clustering by F measure was seen for same-batch samples.

The TCR beta cDNA libraries carried unique molecular identifiers. With roughly 1 to 11 million T cells as the source, 450,000 to 600,000 cDNA molecules resulted. TCRdb redid the calling of the PCR reads with MiXCR, one entry per CDR3 protein. The sample consists of 800,000 to 950,000 distinct CDR3 sequences, around 50% of them appearing once. The chain links TRBV7-2 to TRBJ1-5, with D perhaps matching TRBD1 (5 bases). What was sequenced was blood. The TCR sequence derives from a girl aged 10-17 years with multiple sclerosis. CDR3 DNA: TGTGCCAGCAGCTTATTTCGAGGGGCAGATAGCAATCAGCCCCAGCATTTT. Translation: CASSLFRGADSNQPQHF.